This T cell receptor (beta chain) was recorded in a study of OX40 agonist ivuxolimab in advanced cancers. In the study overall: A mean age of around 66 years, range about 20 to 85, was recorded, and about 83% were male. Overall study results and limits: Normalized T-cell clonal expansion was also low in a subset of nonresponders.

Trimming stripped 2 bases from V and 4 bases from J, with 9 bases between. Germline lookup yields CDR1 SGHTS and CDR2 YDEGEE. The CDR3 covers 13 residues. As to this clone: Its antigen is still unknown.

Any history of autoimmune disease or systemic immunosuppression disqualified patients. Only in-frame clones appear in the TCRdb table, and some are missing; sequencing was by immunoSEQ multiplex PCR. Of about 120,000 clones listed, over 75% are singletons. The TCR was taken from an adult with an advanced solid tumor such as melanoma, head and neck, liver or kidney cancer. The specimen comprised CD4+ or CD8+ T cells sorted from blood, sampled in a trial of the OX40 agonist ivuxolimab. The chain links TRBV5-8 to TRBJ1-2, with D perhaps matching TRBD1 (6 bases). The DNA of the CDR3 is TGTGCCAGCAGCTTAAGGGGGGTCTATGGCTACACCTTC. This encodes CASSLRGVYGYTF.